The 8 T cell receptor beta chains presented below share a single source sample, sequenced in a study of patients and donors after allogeneic stem cell transplantation (dated by TCRdb to about 2020). Library construction relied on RT-PCR. TCRdb names NextSeq 550 as the instrument used. Using fastp trimming at Q25 and MiXCR clonotype assembly, TCRdb reanalyzed the public sequencing data and kept in-frame beta chains. Rows matching on CDR3 protein sequence are summarized as one entry with the most common DNA and genes. The sample records roughly 960,000 distinct CDR3 sequences, roughly 18% of which are singletons. The top ten clonotypes cover roughly 6.4% of the sample. Sequencing was done on a sample of blood, either unsorted or a sorted T cell fraction (not recorded which). All receptors derive from a human donor who was either an allogeneic HSCT recipient or a stem cell or donor lymphocyte infusion donor (not recorded which). It is not recorded whose cells these are; they may come from a transplant donor.

This clonotype was seen many times. The chain uses TRBV12-3 or TRBV12-4 and TRBJ1-2; D perhaps matches TRBD1 (6 bases). Trimming took 0 bases from V and 2 from J, leaving 10 bases between them. The CDR3 totals 15 residues. CDR3 region: CASSLAMTGNYGYTF. The DNA of the CDR3 is TGTGCCAGCAGTTTAGCCATGACAGGAAACTATGGCTACACCTTC.

This clonotype was seen a few times. The chain is built from TRBV30 and TRBJ2-2; 9 nucleotides line up with TRBD2. Germline values: CDR1 GTSNPN, CDR2 SVGIG (reference sequence). The CDR3 runs to 16 residues. V shed 1 base, J shed 2 bases, and the junction held 5 bases outside the gene matches. CDR3 region: CAWSGLADTNTGELFF. CDR3 DNA: TGTGCCTGGAGTGGACTAGCGGATACCAACACCGGGGAGCTGTTTTTT.

Regarding this clonotype: A much larger clone lies a single base off, so this may be a read error. CDR3 amino acids: CASSTTENYGYTF. The CDR3 DNA follows: TGTGCCAGCAGTACGACAGAGAACTATGGCTACACCTTC. V usage is TRBV12-3 or TRBV12-4 and J usage is TRBJ1-2; a possible D gene is TRBD1 (5 bases). This CDR3 is built from 13 residues. V shed 5 bases and J shed 2 bases, with 9 bases lying between them.

This clonotype showed up just a few times. V gene TRBV12-3 or TRBV12-4 combines with J gene TRBJ2-3, with D perhaps matching TRBD1 (5 bases). V was shortened by 8 bases and J by 3 bases, with 12 bases between the two germline ends. CDR3 length equals 13 residues. CDR3 sequence (DNA): TGTGCCAGCCACACTGACAGAACAGATACGCAGTATTTT. This encodes CASHTDRTDTQYF.

This clonotype was seen at least ten times. The rearrangement uses TRBV7-9 and TRBJ1-4; TRBD1 matches at 10 bases. From germline, CDR1 is SEHNR and CDR2 FQNEAQ (reference sequence). V was clipped by 5 bases and J by 6 bases; unmatched bases: 6. CDR3 length equals 15 residues. DNA of the CDR3: TGTGCCAGCAGCGACAGGGGGCGATTGGATGAAAAACTGTTTTTT. As protein: CASSDRGRLDEKLFF.

V and J are TRBV20-1 and TRBJ2-7; D gene uncertain. V was cut by 2 bases and J by 6 bases, with 8 bases left in between. Germline loops: CDR1 DFQATT, CDR2 SNEGSKA (reference sequence). The CDR3 spans 11 residues. The CDR3 here is CSARRLSEQYF. As DNA, the CDR3 is TGCAGTGCTAGAAGGTTATCCGAGCAGTACTTC.

V gene TRBV5-1 combines with J gene TRBJ1-2; possibly TRBD1 for D (5 bases). This CDR3 has 15 residues. The V gene lost 0 bases and the J gene lost 6 bases, with 15 bases spanning the gap. Per germline, CDR1 SGHRS and CDR2 YFSETQ. CDR3: CASSLGGPPLDGYTF. CDR3 coding DNA: TGCGCCAGCAGCTTGGGGGGACCGCCCCTGGATGGCTACACCTTC.

A few counts support this clonotype. The rearrangement uses TRBV24-1 and TRBJ1-2; D is ambiguous. Germline-derived CDR1 and CDR2 are KGHDR and SFDVKD. This CDR3 has 15 residues. Trimming took off 2 bases at V and 0 bases at J, with 9 bases between the two ends. The CDR3 is CATSDSDVANYGYTF. The CDR3 bases are TGTGCCACCAGTGATTCCGACGTGGCTAACTATGGCTACACCTTC.